This is a list of T cell receptor beta chains from one sample in a study of post-analysis software for immune sequencing data. TCRdb reprocessed the PCR reads via MiXCR and lists one record per CDR3 protein. The table has some 260,000 distinct CDR3 sequences, 35% to 45% seen once. Sequencing was carried out using blood. These receptors were obtained from a girl under 18 with multiple sclerosis. Each CDR3 is given with its conserved first and last residue. A D gene is named only where the DNA matches it firmly. Clone size is not always given. Where it is, it says once, few, many or a class for expanded clones.

few,TRBD1,TRBV6-1,TRBJ1-5,TGTGCCAGCAGTCCGATGTTCCACAGGGGATATAGCAATCAGCCCCAGCATTTT,CASSPMFHRGYSNQPQHF
many,TRBD1,TRBV5-1,TRBJ1-2,TGCGCCAGCAGCTTGGGGCAGGGGGCCTATGGCTACACCTTC,CASSLGQGAYGYTF
-,TRBD2,TRBV10-3,TRBJ2-2,TGTGCCATCAGTGAGCCCCGACTAGCGGGGGCACCGAACACCGGGGAGCTGTTTTTT,CAISEPRLAGAPNTGELFF
once,TRBD1,TRBV6-6,TRBJ2-7,TGTGCCAGCAGTCAACAGGGGATCCGTCCTTCCGAGCAGTACTTC,CASSQQGIRPSEQYF
-,-,TRBV7-9,TRBJ2-2,TGTGCCACCCGGGCCAGAGAAACCGCGCTGTTTTTT,CATRARETALFF
many,-,TRBV7-9,TRBJ1-5,TGTGCCAGCAGACATCGGGCGGATCAGCCCCAGCATTTT,CASRHRADQPQHF
-,TRBD2,TRBV25-1,TRBJ2-2,TGTGCCAGCACCCCAATTTTGCCTAGCGGGACCGGGGAGCTGTTTTTT,CASTPILPSGTGELFF
many,-,TRBV5-1,TRBJ2-1,TGCGCCAGCAGCCCCGCGGGGACCAACTACAATGAGCAGTTCTTC,CASSPAGTNYNEQFF
medium-sized,-,TRBV27,TRBJ2-7,TGTGCCAGCAGGAACACCTACGAGCAGTACTTC,CASRNTYEQYF
many,TRBD1,TRBV24-1,TRBJ1-5,TGTGCCACCAGGGACAGGGCATGGCAGCCCCAGCATTTT,CATRDRAWQPQHF
-,TRBD1,TRBV7-2,TRBJ1-5,TGTGCCAGCAGCTTCCAGGGGGCCGATCAGCCCCAGCATTTT,CASSFQGADQPQHF
many,-,TRBV12-3/TRBV12-4,TRBJ1-5,TGTGCCAGCAGTTTAAGAGGGAACAGGGACCAGCCCCAGCATTTT,CASSLRGNRDQPQHF
few,-,TRBV6-1,TRBJ1-2,TGTGCCAGCAGCCGAGTTCCTTGGTCCGGGAAAGGCTATGGCTACACCTTC,CASSRVPWSGKGYGYTF
many,TRBD1,TRBV29-1,TRBJ2-3,TGCAGCGTTGTCAAACGACAGGGCAACACAGATACGCAGTATTTT,CSVVKRQGNTDTQYF
few,TRBD2,TRBV20-1,TRBJ2-2,TGCAGCGGAAGGACTAGGGACACCGGGGAGCTGTTTTTT,CSGRTRDTGELFF
many,-,TRBV12-3/TRBV12-4,TRBJ1-2,TGTGCCAGCAGCCGACCTAGCGGGGAAGGCTACACCTTC,CASSRPSGEGYTF
-,-,TRBV20-1,TRBJ2-5,TGCAGTGCTAGAGGCGCAAAAGAGACCCAGTACTTC,CSARGAKETQYF
many,-,TRBV5-1,TRBJ1-1,TGCGCCAGCAGCCCGGGGTTAGGGACTGAAGCTTTCTTT,CASSPGLGTEAFF
few,TRBD2,TRBV5-1,TRBJ2-3,TGCGCCAGCAGCTTGGCCCCTAGCGGGGGAACAGATACGCAGTATTTT,CASSLAPSGGTDTQYF
-,TRBD2,TRBV4-2,TRBJ2-5,TGTGCCAGCAGCCAAGATCTGCCGGGAGGGTCTTCCAATGAGCAGTACTTC,CASSQDLPGGSSNEQYF